The 6 T cell receptor beta chains listed next were all sequenced from one sample in a study of molecular identifiers for immune sequencing clone quantification. TCRdb redid the calling of the PCR reads with MiXCR, one entry per CDR3 protein. This table holds 50,000 to 75,000 distinct CDR3 sequences, about 20% found once. Material: naive CD8+ T cells from blood, with Jurkat cell RNA spiked in. Subset here: FACS-sorted CD8+CD4-CCR7+CD45RA+ naive T cells. These receptors were obtained from a human donor in good health. Some libraries in this study had Jurkat cell RNA spiked in.

Of note for this clonotype: This sequence may be a read error, since a much larger clone differs from it by one base. Here the CDR3 omits its conserved ending phenylalanine or tryptophan, so a read error is the likely source. The chain has TRBV5-1 and TRBJ2-5, with 9 nucleotides matching TRBD2. Germline CDR1 reads SGHRS; CDR2 reads YFSETQ. The CDR3 spans 15 residues. V shed 4 bases and J 3 bases; nucleotides not matched to a gene: 7. In DNA form, the CDR3 reads TGCGCCAGCAGCCCCGGAATAGCGGGAGAAGAGACCCAGTACCTC. Residues: CASSPGIAGEETQYL.

This clonotype was seen repeatedly, ten times or more. The rearrangement joins TRBV6-2 or TRBV6-3 to TRBJ2-1; no reliable D call. The CDR3 extends over 15 amino acids. Germline V lookup: CDR1 MNHEY, CDR2 SVGEGT. Trimming removed 5 bases from V and 8 bases from J, with 19 bases in between. The CDR3 nucleotides are TGTGCCAGCAGTGGAAAGACTGGAGCCTTCGATGAGCAGTTCTTC. This sequence encodes CASSGKTGAFDEQFF.

This clonotype was observed many times. In DNA form, the CDR3 reads TGCAGCGTCAAAGGCGGGGGGACAGGGGCCTACGAGCAGTACTTC. Amino acid sequence: CSVKGGGTGAYEQYF. The chain joins TRBV29-1 to TRBJ2-7, with 10 bases fitting TRBD1. Germline loops: CDR1 SQVTM, CDR2 ANQGSEA. The CDR3 is made up of 15 amino acids. Unmatched junction bases numbered 10, after V lost 6 bases and J lost 2 bases.

This clonotype showed up many times. The rearrangement links TRBV7-9 to TRBJ2-5, with TRBD1 identical over 8 bases. With V trimmed by 4 bases and J by 5 bases, 3 bases remained unmatched. Per germline, CDR1 SEHNR and CDR2 FQNEAQ (reference sequence). The CDR3 has 13 amino acids. As DNA, the CDR3 is TGTGCCAGCAGCTCCAGGGGGCGTGAGACCCAGTACTTC. Protein sequence: CASSSRGRETQYF.

This clonotype has at least ten counts. The genes are TRBV18 and TRBJ2-2, with D unresolved. The CDR3 has 13 amino acids. Trimming took off 8 bases at V and 2 bases at J, with 9 bases between the two ends. Germline V CDR1 and CDR2: KGHSH, LQKENI. CDR3 residues: CASSPPNTGELFF. In DNA form, the CDR3 reads TGTGCCAGCAGCCCTCCAAACACCGGGGAGCTGTTTTTT.

The table lists this clonotype with many counts. The gene calls are TRBV12-3 or TRBV12-4 and TRBJ2-3; D might be TRBD2 (5 bases). The CDR3 covers 15 residues. V lost 3 bases and J 1 base, leaving 11 bases between the germline ends. The CDR3 sequence is CASSFVGAGTDTQYF. In DNA form, the CDR3 reads TGTGCCAGCAGTTTCGTGGGAGCTGGCACAGATACGCAGTATTTT.